This T cell receptor beta chain was identified during a study of breast tumors, draining lymph nodes, adjacent tissues. The CDR3 is 15 residues long. The V gene end was trimmed by 3 bases and the J gene end by 3 bases; junction bases not matched to a gene: 3. Germline V lookup: CDR1 SGHVS, CDR2 FQNEAQ. A single record per CDR3 protein comes from TCRdb applying MiXCR to the multiplex PCR reads. This table has 290,000 or so distinct CDR3 sequences, 30% to 35% appearing once. This clonotype was observed many times. Samples came from axillary lymph nodes draining the breast cancer. Material for sequencing was axillary lymph node tissue. The chain joins TRBV7-8 to TRBJ2-3, with 10 positions matching TRBD2. This receptor was identified in a female donor with breast cancer. Some clones in this sample may be carry-over from other donors' samples. As DNA, the CDR3 is TGTGCCAGCAGCTTCCAAGCGGGAGGGACAGATACGCAGTATTTT. Translating it yields CASSFQAGGTDTQYF.